These 32 T cell receptor beta chains came from one sample sequenced in a study of blood T cell repertoires in COVID-19. Only in-frame clones appear in the TCRdb table, and some are missing; sequencing was by immunoSEQ multiplex PCR. The sample consists of about 130,000 clones, around 83% of them appearing once. The source material was PBMCs or T cells enriched from blood (not recorded which). Receptor source: a man aged 45-60 years who had recovered from COVID-19.

The chain uses TRBV11-3 and TRBJ2-3, with TRBD2 identical over 16 bases. With 5 bases clipped from V and 5 bases from J, the junction kept 4 bases outside the gene matches. Germline lookup yields CDR1 SGHNT and CDR2 YENEEA. The CDR3 extends over 16 amino acids. The CDR3 DNA reads TGTGCCAGCAGCGGGACTAGCGGGGGGGCAGAAGATACGCAGTATTTT. This translates into CASSGTSGGAEDTQYF.

This rearrangement joins TRBV19 to TRBJ2-3; 11 bases are a match to TRBD2. The CDR3 loop spans 19 amino acids. Trimming at V came to 0 bases and at J to 5 bases, leaving 13 bases not matched to a gene. Germline values: CDR1 LNHDA, CDR2 SQIVND (reference sequence). CDR3 loop: CASSIDLVGTSGGLDTQYF. As DNA, the CDR3 is TGTGCCAGTAGTATAGATCTAGTGGGAACTAGCGGGGGTTTAGATACGCAGTATTTT.

This clone was observed a few times. The V call is TRBV10-3, the J call TRBJ2-1; D not certain. Germline CDR1 reads ENHRY; CDR2 reads SYGVKD. V gave up 0 bases and J gave up 4 bases, with 13 bases separating them. The CDR3 totals 16 residues. The CDR3 DNA reads TGTGCCATCAGTGAGTCGATGGCAGGATCTTACAATGAGCAGTTCTTC. This translates into CAISESMAGSYNEQFF.

The chain links TRBV6-1 to TRBJ2-7; D possibly corresponds to TRBD1 (6 bases). CDR3 length equals 13 residues. Trimming shortened V by 3 bases and J by 6 bases, and 12 bases separated the two germline ends. The germline V gene encodes CDR1 MNHNS and CDR2 SASEGT. The CDR3 DNA follows: TGTGCCAGCAGTGATAACAGGGCAAGCGAGCAGTACTTC. This sequence encodes CASSDNRASEQYF.

This clone has a single count. This sequence joins TRBV5-1 and TRBJ2-5; 9 bases map to TRBD1. There are 16 residues in the CDR3. CDR1 SGHRS and CDR2 YFSETQ come from the germline V gene. After removal of 0 bases from V and 1 base from J, the junction contained 4 bases not matched to a gene. The CDR3 region has the DNA TGCGCCAGCAGCTTGGGGGACAGGGATGTCCAAGAGACCCAGTACTTC. This translates into CASSLGDRDVQETQYF.

As to this clone: The same CDR3 also results from other DNA sequences found in this sample. V is TRBV27 and J is TRBJ1-5; tentatively, D is TRBD1 (5 bases). With 2 bases removed from V and 7 bases from J, the gap between germline ends came to 9 bases. This CDR3 region has 13 residues. CDR1 and CDR2 from the germline V gene are MNHEY and SMNVEV (reference sequence). CDR3 DNA sequence: TGTGCCAGCAGTTTAACAGGTAACCAGCCCCAGCATTTT. Translating gives CASSLTGNQPQHF.

V usage is TRBV7-8 and J usage is TRBJ1-2, with 7 bases fitting TRBD1. Trimming at V came to 5 bases and at J to 6 bases, leaving 12 bases not matched to a gene. Germline V lookup: CDR1 SGHVS, CDR2 FQNEAQ. The CDR3 length is 15 residues. The chain's CDR3 is CASSHSNDRVNGYTF. CDR3 bases: TGTGCCAGCAGCCACTCCAATGACAGGGTGAATGGCTACACCTTC.

This clone was observed a handful of times. The rearrangement links TRBV5-1 to TRBJ2-3; TRBD2 might be the D (5 bases). Germline CDR1 reads SGHRS; CDR2 reads YFSETQ. CDR3 length: 12 amino acids. Trimming removed 5 bases from V and 5 bases from J, with 9 bases in between. CDR3 coding DNA: TGCGCCAGCAGGGAGGTCGGAGATACGCAGTATTTT. Translation gives CASREVGDTQYF.

The CDR3 DNA sequence: TGTGCCAGCAGCCTATTCTACAACACTGAAGCTTTCTTT. Translating it yields CASSLFYNTEAFF. The chain combines TRBV11-2 with TRBJ1-1; D is unclear. CDR3 length equals 13 residues. Germline V gene lookup returns CDR1 SGHAT and CDR2 FQNNGV. The V end lost 5 bases, the J end lost 2 bases, and 9 bases lay between the germline ends.

The V call is TRBV5-4, the J call TRBJ2-5; 10 bases map to TRBD2. The germline V gene encodes CDR1 SGHNT and CDR2 YYREEE (reference sequence). After removal of 2 bases from V and 1 base from J, the junction contained 5 bases not matched to a gene. The CDR3 consists of 16 residues. CDR3 in amino acids: CASSFFLAGVQETQYF. The CDR3 DNA follows: TGTGCCAGCAGCTTCTTCCTAGCGGGGGTCCAAGAGACCCAGTACTTC.

J is TRBJ2-7 and V is TRBV5-6; perhaps TRBD1 as D (7 bases). Per the germline V gene, CDR1 is SGHDT and CDR2 is YYEEEE. The CDR3 loop spans 16 amino acids. Trimming took 4 bases from V and 6 from J, leaving 23 bases between them. In DNA, the CDR3 is TGTGCCAGCAGCCCGCAGGGGGTTTTTGAGGAGGGCGAGCAGTACTTC. Encoded protein: CASSPQGVFEEGEQYF.

The chain has TRBV11-2 and TRBJ2-5; D is unresolved. V lost 1 base to trimming and J lost 1 base, with 7 bases between them. The CDR3 covers 14 residues. Germline V gives CDR1 SGHAT, CDR2 FQNNGV. The CDR3 DNA is TGTGCCAGCAGCTTAGGACTGATCCAAGAGACCCAGTACTTC. Its protein product is CASSLGLIQETQYF. Looking up the rest from reference TRBV11-2 and TRBJ2-5 gives the full variable domain: EAGVAQSPRYKIIEKRQSVAFWCNPISGHATLYWYQQILGQGPKLLIQFQNNGVVDDSQLPKDRFSAERLKGVDSTLKIQPAKLEDSAVYLCASSLGLIQETQYFGPGTRLLVL.

The chain is built from TRBV30 and TRBJ1-4; perhaps TRBD1 as D (6 bases). Trimming pared 0 bases from V and 0 bases from J, leaving 29 bases between. Germline assignment: CDR1 GTSNPN and CDR2 SVGIG (reference sequence). The CDR3 is 22 amino acids. The DNA for the CDR3 is TGTGCCTGGAGTGTTGGCGTCCACCCGGGACAAAACACCTTTACAACTAATGAAAAACTGTTTTTT. Translated, it gives CAWSVGVHPGQNTFTTNEKLFF.

The V and J genes are TRBV14 and TRBJ1-2; the D gene is possibly TRBD1 (5 bases). CDR1 and CDR2 (germline): SGHDN, FVKESK. CDR3 size: 15 residues. Deletions cut 2 bases from V and 7 bases from J, with 17 bases between. CDR3 sequence reads: CASSQKRQTPLGYTF. The CDR3 nucleotides are TGTGCCAGCAGCCAAAAAAGACAGACACCGCTTGGCTACACCTTC.

The chain has TRBV10-3 and TRBJ1-1, with 9 bases fitting TRBD1. Per germline, CDR1 ENHRY and CDR2 SYGVKD. V was pared by 8 bases and J by 1 base, with 8 bases of the junction left unmatched. This CDR3 comprises 15 residues. CDR3 nucleotides: TGTGCCATCGGGGGGGACAGGGCTCGGAACACTGAAGCTTTCTTT. Its translation: CAIGGDRARNTEAFF.

The chain has TRBV6-5 and TRBJ1-2, with a tentative D call TRBD1 (6 bases). This CDR3 is 13 amino acids long. V lost 7 bases and J 8 bases, leaving 17 bases between the germline ends. Germline lookup yields CDR1 MNHEY and CDR2 SVGAGI. CDR3 region: CASTRTTGFGYTF. DNA of the CDR3: TGTGCCAGCACCCGAACTACAGGGTTCGGCTACACCTTC.

The chain combines TRBV27 with TRBJ2-7; TRBD2 matches at 8 bases. This CDR3 region has 17 residues. The V segment lost 0 bases and the J segment 2 bases; nucleotides outside the gene matches: 9. Germline V gene sequence: CDR1 MNHEY, CDR2 SMNVEV (reference sequence). CDR3 coding DNA: TGTGCCAGCAGTTTATCAAGTCGGGGGGGCCGGCCCTACGAGCAGTACTTC. As protein: CASSLSSRGGRPYEQYF.

V gene TRBV7-2 combines with J gene TRBJ1-4; 7 bases align to TRBD1. The germline gives CDR1 SGHTA, CDR2 FQGNSA. V lost 6 bases, J lost 4 bases, and 11 bases stayed unmatched. CDR3 length: 16 residues. CDR3 DNA sequence: TGTGCCAGCAGTGAGGGGGCTTCGGGCGGTAATGAAAAACTGTTTTTT. This encodes CASSEGASGGNEKLFF.

The J gene is TRBJ2-1, the V gene TRBV19, with a tentative D call TRBD2 (6 bases). V was shortened by 3 bases and J by 4 bases, with 13 bases between the two germline ends. In germline, CDR1 is LNHDA, CDR2 SQIVND (reference sequence). CDR3 length: 15 amino acids. The CDR3 DNA reads TGTGCCAGTAGTATGAGGGGACTGGTATACAATGAGCAGTTCTTC. Protein product: CASSMRGLVYNEQFF.

This clone was recorded many times. V usage is TRBV28 and J usage is TRBJ1-6; 8 bases fit TRBD1. Looked up from germline, CDR1 is MDHEN and CDR2 is SYDVKM. The V and J ends lost 3 bases and 6 bases, in that order; junction bases with no gene match: 10. The CDR3 runs 17 residues. As DNA, the CDR3 is TGTGCCAGCAGTTTCCCCCACCCGGGACAGGTTAATTCACCCCTCCACTTT. Protein sequence: CASSFPHPGQVNSPLHF.

V usage is TRBV5-4 and J usage is TRBJ2-7; 11 nucleotides match TRBD1. Unmatched junction bases numbered 5, after V lost 4 bases and J lost 2 bases. Germline V lookup: CDR1 SGHNT, CDR2 YYREEE (reference sequence). The CDR3 has 15 amino acids. CDR3 protein: CASSAGQGDAYEQYF. The CDR3 DNA sequence: TGTGCCAGCAGCGCGGGACAGGGGGACGCCTACGAGCAGTACTTC.

This rearrangement joins TRBV28 to TRBJ2-3; 9 positions agree with TRBD2. The CDR3 consists of 15 residues. Germline V gene data show CDR1 as MDHEN and CDR2 as SYDVKM. Trimming took 5 bases from V and 3 from J; bases not matched to a gene: 6. The CDR3 protein is CASSPAGGATDTQYF. CDR3 DNA sequence: TGTGCCAGCAGTCCGGCGGGGGGGGCAACAGATACGCAGTATTTT.

The chain employs TRBV19 and TRBJ1-1; D remains unclear. CDR3 size: 13 residues. The V gene's germline CDR1 is LNHDA and CDR2 SQIVND (reference sequence). Deletions cut 8 bases from V and 1 base from J, with 11 bases between. The CDR3 DNA reads TGTGCCAGTGCCGGGGAAAGGAACACTGAAGCTTTCTTT. This gives the protein CASAGERNTEAFF.

The chain joins TRBV9 to TRBJ2-1, with TRBD2 matching 13 bases. Trimming at V came to 0 bases and at J to 4 bases, leaving 10 bases not matched to a gene. This CDR3 comprises 19 residues. Per the germline V gene, CDR1 is SGDLS and CDR2 is YYNGEE. The CDR3 sequence: CASSVDGLAGDSPYNEQFF. DNA for the CDR3: TGTGCCAGCAGCGTAGACGGACTAGCGGGGGATTCGCCGTACAATGAGCAGTTCTTC. Together with reference TRBV9 and TRBJ2-1, the CDR3 gives the full variable domain: DSGVTQTPKHLITATGQRVTLRCSPRSGDLSVYWYQQSLDQGLQFLIQYYNGEERAKGNILERFSAQQFPDLHSELNLSSLELGDSALYFCASSVDGLAGDSPYNEQFFGPGTRLTVL.

Here the CDR3 reads CATSDLETSGGDNEQFF. CDR3 bases: TGTGCCACCAGTGATCTAGAGACTAGCGGGGGCGACAATGAGCAGTTCTTC. J is TRBJ2-1 and V is TRBV24-1; 12 bases agree with TRBD2. Unmatched junction bases numbered 7, after V lost 3 bases and J lost 5 bases. This CDR3 region has 17 residues. CDR1 is KGHDR, CDR2 SFDVKD, per germline.

The V and J genes are TRBV12-3 or TRBV12-4 and TRBJ2-5; TRBD1 aligns across 9 bases. V lost 6 bases, J lost 7 bases, and 6 bases stayed unmatched. This CDR3 comprises 13 residues. The CDR3 region has the DNA TGTGCCAGCAGCCGACGACAGGGGGGGACCCAGTACTTC. Its translation is CASSRRQGGTQYF.

The chain combines TRBV5-6 with TRBJ2-2; possibly TRBD2 for D (5 bases). Germline values: CDR1 SGHDT, CDR2 YYEEEE. This CDR3 contains 15 residues. Trimming removed 2 bases from V and 2 bases from J, with 10 bases in between. CDR3 loop: CASSLGRLNTGELFF. As DNA, the CDR3 is TGTGCCAGCAGCTTAGGTAGACTAAACACCGGGGAGCTGTTTTTT.

This clone has a handful of counts. The genes are TRBV7-2 and TRBJ2-2; D unclear. Germline CDR1 and CDR2: SGHTA and FQGNSA. The V gene lost 3 bases and the J gene lost 5 bases, with 13 bases spanning the gap. The CDR3 has 15 residues. The CDR3 bases are TGTGCCAGCAGCTTTGATAAGCCTCGGACCGGGGAGCTGTTTTTT. Translation: CASSFDKPRTGELFF.

The V and J genes are TRBV6-6 and TRBJ2-2; unclear D gene. CDR3 length equals 14 residues. Germline values: CDR1 MNHNY, CDR2 SVGAGI (reference sequence). The germline V and J ends were trimmed by 0 bases and 4 bases, with 6 bases remaining between them. CDR3 in amino acids: CASSYSGGTGELFF. The CDR3 DNA reads TGTGCCAGCAGTTACTCTGGCGGCACCGGGGAGCTGTTTTTT.

The chain uses TRBV19 and TRBJ1-1, with 8 bases matching TRBD1. After removal of 3 bases from V and 0 bases from J, the junction contained 3 bases not matched to a gene. The germline gives CDR1 LNHDA, CDR2 SQIVND (reference sequence). The length of the CDR3 is 15 residues. The CDR3 region is CASSMQGAVNTEAFF. The CDR3 DNA reads as TGTGCCAGTAGTATGCAGGGGGCGGTGAACACTGAAGCTTTCTTT. Supplemented by reference TRBV19 and TRBJ1-1, the full variable domain reads DGGITQSPKYLFRKEGQNVTLSCEQNLNHDAMYWYRQDPGQGLRLIYYSQIVNDFQKGDIAEGYSVSREKKESFPLTVTSAQKNPTAFYLCASSMQGAVNTEAFFGQGTRLTVV.

This chain links TRBV6-1 with TRBJ2-5; TRBD2 matches 10 bases. CDR1 MNHNS and CDR2 SASEGT come from the germline V gene. The CDR3 runs to 15 residues. Losses at the gene ends were 6 bases for V and 4 bases for J; bases not matched to a gene: 8. The CDR3 loop reads CASRNSGGGRETQYF. CDR3 DNA: TGTGCCAGCAGGAACAGCGGGGGGGGTAGAGAGACCCAGTACTTC.

The chain is built from TRBV4-1 and TRBJ1-3; no clear D. V dropped 0 bases and J dropped 3 bases, with 6 bases sitting between them. This CDR3 is 14 amino acids long. Germline V gene data show CDR1 as MGHRA and CDR2 as YSYEKL. The CDR3, as DNA: TGCGCCAGCAGCCAAGAGAGGCTTGGAAACACCATATATTTT. Its translation: CASSQERLGNTIYF.